This T cell receptor beta chain was documented in a study of Ad26.COV2.S vaccination and SARS-CoV-2 variants. Turning to the study itself: Trial arm assignment for the donor was COV1001 Ad26.COV2.S. Donor got 5x10^10 or 1x10^11 viral particles of Ad26.COV2.S. Study results and limitations: Participants in the vaccine arm had higher spike-specific TCR breadth; placebo recipients had lower.

This sample's treatment: roughly 20 received Ad26.COV2.S at low or high dose, single or two shots; 5 received placebo; per-sample allocation not given. On day 63 after the first injection, vaccine and placebo recipients gave samples. CDR3 size: 14 residues. Trimming removed 3 bases at V and 2 bases at J, with 13 bases between. Germline CDR1 and CDR2: SQVTM and ANQGSEA. Regarding this clone: Its antigen is unidentified.

Generated by immunoSEQ multiplex PCR, the TCRdb table keeps only in-frame clones and is missing some. This table holds about 400,000 clones, over 75% found once. This TCR derives from a person between 18 and 65 years old who received the Ad26.COV2.S COVID-19 vaccine or a placebo. Source: peripheral blood, taken in a trial of Ad26.COV2.S vaccine versus placebo. J is TRBJ1-2 and V is TRBV29-1; no clear D. The CDR3 DNA sequence: TGCAGCGTTGAGGGGTTGTCAGTGAACTATGGCTACACCTTC. This sequence encodes CSVEGLSVNYGYTF.